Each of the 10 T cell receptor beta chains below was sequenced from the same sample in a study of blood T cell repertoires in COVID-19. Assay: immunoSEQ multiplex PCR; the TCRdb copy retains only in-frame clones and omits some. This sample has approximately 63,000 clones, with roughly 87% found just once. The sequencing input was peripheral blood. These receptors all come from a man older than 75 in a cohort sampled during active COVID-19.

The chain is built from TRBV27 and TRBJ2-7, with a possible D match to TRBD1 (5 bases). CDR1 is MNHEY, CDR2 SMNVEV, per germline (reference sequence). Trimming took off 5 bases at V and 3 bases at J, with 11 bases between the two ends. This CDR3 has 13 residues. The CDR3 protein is CASSPGTGYEQYF. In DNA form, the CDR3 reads TGTGCCAGCAGTCCGGGCACAGGCTACGAGCAGTACTTC.

In nucleotides, the CDR3 is TGCGCCAGCAGGCTAACCGATAGCAATCAGCCCCAGCATTTT. Translating gives CASRLTDSNQPQHF. The chain joins TRBV10-2 to TRBJ1-5; unclear D gene. Germline V gene lookup returns CDR1 WSHSY and CDR2 SAAADI. The CDR3 is made up of 14 amino acids. The ends were cut back, 6 bases at V and 0 bases at J, with 9 bases in the middle.

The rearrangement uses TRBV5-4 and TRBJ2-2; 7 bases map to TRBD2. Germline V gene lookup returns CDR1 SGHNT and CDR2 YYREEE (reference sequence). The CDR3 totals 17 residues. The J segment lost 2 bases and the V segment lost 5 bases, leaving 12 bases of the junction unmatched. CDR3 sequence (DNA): TGTGCCAGCAGTTCAGCGATGGGGGGGAGAAACACCGGGGAGCTGTTTTTT. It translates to CASSSAMGGRNTGELFF. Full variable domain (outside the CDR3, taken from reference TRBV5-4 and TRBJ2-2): ETGVTQSPTHLIKTRGQQVTLRCSSQSGHNTVSWYQQALGQGPQFIFQYYREEENGRGNFPPRFSGLQFPNYSSELNVNALELDDSALYLCASSSAMGGRNTGELFFGEGSRLTVL.

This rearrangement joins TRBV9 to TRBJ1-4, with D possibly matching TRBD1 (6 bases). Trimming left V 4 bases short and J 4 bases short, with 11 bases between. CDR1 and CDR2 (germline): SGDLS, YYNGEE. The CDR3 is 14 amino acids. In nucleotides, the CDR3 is TGTGCCAGCAGCCCCTGGACAGATAATGAAAAACTGTTTTTT. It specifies CASSPWTDNEKLFF.

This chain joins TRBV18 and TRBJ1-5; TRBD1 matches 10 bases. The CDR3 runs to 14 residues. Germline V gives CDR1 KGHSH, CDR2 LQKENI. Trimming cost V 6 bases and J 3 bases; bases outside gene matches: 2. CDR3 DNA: TGTGCCAGCTCCGGGACAGGGGACAATCAGCCCCAGCATTTT. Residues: CASSGTGDNQPQHF.

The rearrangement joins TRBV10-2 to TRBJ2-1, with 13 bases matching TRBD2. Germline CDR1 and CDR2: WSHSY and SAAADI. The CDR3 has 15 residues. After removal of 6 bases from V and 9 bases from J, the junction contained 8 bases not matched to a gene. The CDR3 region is CASRPGLAGAGEQFF. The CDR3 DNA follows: TGCGCCAGCAGACCCGGACTAGCGGGGGCGGGTGAGCAGTTCTTC.

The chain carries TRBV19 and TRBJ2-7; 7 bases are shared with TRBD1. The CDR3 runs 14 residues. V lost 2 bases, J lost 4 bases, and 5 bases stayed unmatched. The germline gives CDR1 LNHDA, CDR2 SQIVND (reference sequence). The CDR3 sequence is CASSIPGQTYEQYF. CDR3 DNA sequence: TGTGCCAGTAGTATACCGGGACAGACATACGAGCAGTACTTC.

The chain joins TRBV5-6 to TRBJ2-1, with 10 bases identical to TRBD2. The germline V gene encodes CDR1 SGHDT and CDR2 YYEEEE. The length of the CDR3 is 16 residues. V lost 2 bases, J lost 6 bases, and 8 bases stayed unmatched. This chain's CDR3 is CASSLSASGGLNEQFF. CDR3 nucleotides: TGTGCCAGCAGCTTAAGCGCTAGCGGGGGTCTCAATGAGCAGTTCTTC.

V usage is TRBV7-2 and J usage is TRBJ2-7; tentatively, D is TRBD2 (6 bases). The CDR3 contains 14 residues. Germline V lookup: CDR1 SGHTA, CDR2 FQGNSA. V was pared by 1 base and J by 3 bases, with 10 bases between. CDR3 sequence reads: CASSLVGGNYEQYF. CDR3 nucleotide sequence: TGTGCCAGCAGCTTAGTAGGAGGGAACTACGAGCAGTACTTC.

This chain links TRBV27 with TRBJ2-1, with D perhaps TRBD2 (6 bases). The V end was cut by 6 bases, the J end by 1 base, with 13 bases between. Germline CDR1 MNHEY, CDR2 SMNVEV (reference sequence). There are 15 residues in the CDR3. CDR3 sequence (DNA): TGTGCCAGCAGGGCCGGGACTGGGTCCTACAATGAGCAGTTCTTC. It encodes CASRAGTGSYNEQFF.